Here is one T cell receptor beta chain with its context. The data derive from a study of blood T cell repertoires in COVID-19. At the level of the study: Whether acute or convalescent, the COVID-19 samples came from the United States, Italy and Spain. In each case, the material was cDNA or gDNA derived from T cells, B-cell-depleted T cells, or PBMCs.

Original methodology: Reference gene primer amplification in the assay estimated nucleated cell counts. This table comes from immunoSEQ multiplex PCR, and its TCRdb copy is limited to in-frame clones, with some not included. D and trimming were read from the DNA, whereas the V and J calls and clone size are those reported in that table. This sample has a few hundred thousand clones, with around 90% found just once. CDR3 size: 11 residues. CDR1 is DFQATT and CDR2 is SNEGSKA in the germline V gene (reference sequence). Trimming took off 7 bases at V and 5 bases at J, with 8 bases between the two ends. Sample: peripheral blood. The sequence was collected from a woman aged 40-49 years with acute or convalescent COVID-19. The V call is TRBV20-1, the J call TRBJ1-4; D gene uncertain. CDR3 nucleotide sequence: TGCAGTGGGAGATGGAATGAAAAACTGTTTTTT. Encoded protein: CSGRWNEKLFF.